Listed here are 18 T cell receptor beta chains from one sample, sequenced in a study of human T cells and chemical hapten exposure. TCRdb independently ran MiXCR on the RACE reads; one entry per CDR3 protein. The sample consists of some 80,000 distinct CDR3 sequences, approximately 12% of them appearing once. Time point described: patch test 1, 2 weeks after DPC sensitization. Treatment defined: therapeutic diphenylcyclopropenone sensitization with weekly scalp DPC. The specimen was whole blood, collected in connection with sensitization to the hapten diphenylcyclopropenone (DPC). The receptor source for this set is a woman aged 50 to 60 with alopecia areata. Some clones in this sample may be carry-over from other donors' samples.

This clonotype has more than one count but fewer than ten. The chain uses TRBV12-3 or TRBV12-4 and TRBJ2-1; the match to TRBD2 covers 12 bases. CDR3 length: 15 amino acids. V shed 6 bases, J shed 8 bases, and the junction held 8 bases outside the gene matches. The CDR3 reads CASSRWTSGKDEQFF. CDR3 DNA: TGTGCCAGCAGCCGCTGGACTAGCGGGAAGGATGAGCAGTTCTTC.

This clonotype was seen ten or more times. The CDR3 reads CSVAWGTGTNEKLFF. The CDR3 coding sequence is TGCAGCGTGGCGTGGGGGACAGGGACTAATGAAAAACTGTTTTTT. This chain connects TRBV29-1 to TRBJ1-4, with 9 positions matching TRBD1. V trimming: 6 bases; J trimming: 2 bases; junction bases outside the gene matches: 7. CDR3 length: 15 residues. CDR1 is SQVTM, CDR2 ANQGSEA, per germline.

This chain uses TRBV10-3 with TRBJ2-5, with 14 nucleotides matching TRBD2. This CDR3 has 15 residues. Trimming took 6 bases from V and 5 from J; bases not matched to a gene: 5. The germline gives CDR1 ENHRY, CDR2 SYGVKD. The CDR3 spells CAISQTSGGAETQYF. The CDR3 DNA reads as TGTGCCATCAGCCAGACTAGCGGGGGGGCCGAGACCCAGTACTTC.

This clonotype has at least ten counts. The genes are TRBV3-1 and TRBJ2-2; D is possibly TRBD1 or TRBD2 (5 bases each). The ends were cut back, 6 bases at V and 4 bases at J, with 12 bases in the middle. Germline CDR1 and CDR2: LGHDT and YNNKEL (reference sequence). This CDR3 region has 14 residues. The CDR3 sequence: CASSRKGSTGELFF. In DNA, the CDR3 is TGTGCCAGCAGTCGGAAGGGGAGCACCGGGGAGCTGTTTTTT.

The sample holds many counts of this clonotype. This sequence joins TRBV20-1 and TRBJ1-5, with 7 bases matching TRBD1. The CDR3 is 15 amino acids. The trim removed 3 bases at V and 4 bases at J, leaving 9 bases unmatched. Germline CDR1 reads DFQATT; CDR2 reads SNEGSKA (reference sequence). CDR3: CSARKDRSLNQPQHF. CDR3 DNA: TGCAGTGCTAGGAAGGACAGGAGCCTTAATCAGCCCCAGCATTTT.

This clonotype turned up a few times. The CDR3 reads CASSEMDRVGSPLHF. CDR3 bases: TGTGCCAGCAGTGAAATGGACAGGGTTGGCTCACCCCTCCACTTT. The chain recombines TRBV6-1 with TRBJ1-6; 8 positions match TRBD1. The germline gives CDR1 MNHNS, CDR2 SASEGT. With V trimmed by 2 bases and J by 10 bases, 7 bases remained unmatched. This CDR3 comprises 15 residues.

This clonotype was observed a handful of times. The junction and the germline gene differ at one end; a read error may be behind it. Here the CDR3 reads CTTSERTGWNGYTF. The CDR3 nucleotides are TGTACCACCAGTGAACGGACAGGGTGGAATGGCTACACCTTC. This chain links TRBV24-1 with TRBJ1-2, with TRBD1 matching over 8 bases. The germline V gene has CDR1 KGHDR and CDR2 SFDVKD. There are 14 residues in the CDR3.

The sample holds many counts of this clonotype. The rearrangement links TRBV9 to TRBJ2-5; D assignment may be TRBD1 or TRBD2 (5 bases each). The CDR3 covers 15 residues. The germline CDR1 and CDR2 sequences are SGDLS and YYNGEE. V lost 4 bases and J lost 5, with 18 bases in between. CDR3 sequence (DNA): TGTGCCAGCAGCCTCATCGGGGTCCCAGGGGAGACCCAGTACTTC. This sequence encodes CASSLIGVPGETQYF. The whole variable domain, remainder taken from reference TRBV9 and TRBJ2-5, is DSGVTQTPKHLITATGQRVTLRCSPRSGDLSVYWYQQSLDQGLQFLIQYYNGEERAKGNILERFSAQQFPDLHSELNLSSLELGDSALYFCASSLIGVPGETQYFGPGTRLLVL.

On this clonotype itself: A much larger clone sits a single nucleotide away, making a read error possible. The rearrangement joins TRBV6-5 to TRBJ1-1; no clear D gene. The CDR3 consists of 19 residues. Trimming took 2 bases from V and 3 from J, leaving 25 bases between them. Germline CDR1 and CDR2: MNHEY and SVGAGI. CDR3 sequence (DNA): TGTGCCAGCAGTTACAGAGGAACGGGCGGGCCCGGCGGGCACACTGAAGCTTTCTTT. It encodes CASSYRGTGGPGGHTEAFF.

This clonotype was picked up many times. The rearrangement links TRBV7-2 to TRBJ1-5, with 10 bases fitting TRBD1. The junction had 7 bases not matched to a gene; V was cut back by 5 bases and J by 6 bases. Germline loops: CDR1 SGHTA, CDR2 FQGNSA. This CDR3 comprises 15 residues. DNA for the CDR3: TGTGCCAGCAGCCAAACCGGGACAGGGGTTCAGCCCCAGCATTTT. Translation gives CASSQTGTGVQPQHF.

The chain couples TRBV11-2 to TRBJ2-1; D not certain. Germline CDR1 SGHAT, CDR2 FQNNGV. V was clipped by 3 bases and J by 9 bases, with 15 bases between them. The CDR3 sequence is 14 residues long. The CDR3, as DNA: TGTGCCAGCAGCTTGGCTCGCGGATCGGTTGAGCAGTTCTTC. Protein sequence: CASSLARGSVEQFF.

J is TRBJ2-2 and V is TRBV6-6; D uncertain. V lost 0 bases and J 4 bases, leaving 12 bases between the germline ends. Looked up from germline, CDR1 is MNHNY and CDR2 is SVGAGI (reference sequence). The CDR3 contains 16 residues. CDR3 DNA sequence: TGTGCCAGCAGTTACTCGAAGACACCTACCACCGGGGAGCTGTTTTTT. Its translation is CASSYSKTPTTGELFF.

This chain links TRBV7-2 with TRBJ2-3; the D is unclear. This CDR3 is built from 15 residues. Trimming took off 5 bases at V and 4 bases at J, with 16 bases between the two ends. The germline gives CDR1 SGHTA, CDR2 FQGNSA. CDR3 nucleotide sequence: TGTGCCAGCAGCCCTGGGATCGATCGGGCAGATACGCAGTATTTT. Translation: CASSPGIDRADTQYF.

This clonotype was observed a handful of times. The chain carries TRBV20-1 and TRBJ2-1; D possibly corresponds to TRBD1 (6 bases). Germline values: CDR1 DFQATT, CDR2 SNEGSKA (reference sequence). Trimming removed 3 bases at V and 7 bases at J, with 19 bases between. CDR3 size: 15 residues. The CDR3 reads CSASYRDKDINEQFF. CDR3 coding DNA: TGCAGTGCTAGCTACCGGGACAAGGACATAAATGAGCAGTTCTTC.

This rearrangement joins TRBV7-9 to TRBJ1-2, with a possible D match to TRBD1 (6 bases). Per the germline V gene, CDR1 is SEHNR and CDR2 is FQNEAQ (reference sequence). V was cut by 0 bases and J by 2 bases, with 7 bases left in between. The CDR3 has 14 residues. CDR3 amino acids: CASSLAGTNYGYTF. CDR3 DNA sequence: TGTGCCAGCAGCTTAGCGGGGACAAACTATGGCTACACCTTC.

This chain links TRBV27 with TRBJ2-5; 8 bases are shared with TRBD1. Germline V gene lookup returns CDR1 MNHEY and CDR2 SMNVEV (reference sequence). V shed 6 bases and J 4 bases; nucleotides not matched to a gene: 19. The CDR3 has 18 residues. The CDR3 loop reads CASSPDVMEDRALETQYF. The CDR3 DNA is TGTGCCAGCAGCCCCGATGTGATGGAGGACAGGGCCTTAGAGACCCAGTACTTC.

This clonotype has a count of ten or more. CDR3 DNA: TGTGCCAGCAGTTACTCAACGGTAGTAGAGGGCTACACCTTC. Encoded protein: CASSYSTVVEGYTF. This chain links TRBV6-6 with TRBJ1-2, with no clear D. The CDR3 totals 14 residues. The V gene's germline CDR1 is MNHNY and CDR2 SVGAGI (reference sequence). With 0 bases removed from V and 8 bases from J, the gap between germline ends came to 13 bases.

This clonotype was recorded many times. CDR3 in amino acids: CASSLRGSGNQETQYF. The DNA of the CDR3 is TGTGCCAGCAGCTTAAGGGGGAGCGGGAACCAAGAGACCCAGTACTTC. The chain is built from TRBV7-3 and TRBJ2-5; 7 nucleotides align to TRBD2. CDR3 length: 16 amino acids. Per the germline V gene, CDR1 is SGHTA and CDR2 is FQGTGA. V trimming: 1 base; J trimming: 0 bases; junction bases outside the gene matches: 5.